The source of this T cell receptor (beta chain) is a study of CD8+CD57+ T cells in acquired aplastic anemia (dated by TCRdb to 2016 to 2019). With regard to the full study: A mean of approximately 3 ug of DNA, ranging from about 0.19 to 27.4 ug, was extracted from sorted CD4+ and CD8+ cells. CD8+CD57+ expansion was defined as a frequency above the mean frequency observed in healthy subjects.

Genomic DNA served as template for TCR beta VDJ combination and CDR3 sequence profiling. An Illumina HiSeq 2000 was the platform used for TCR repertoire sequencing. In the original analysis: TRBV/TRBJ rearrangement plots, CDR3 size and DJ length profiles, and Simpson's diversity index were used to assess repertoires. The most abundant DNA sequence in the deep sequencing data was defined as the immunodominant clone. CDR3 amino acid sequences were screened for sharing across subjects and were compared with published repertoires and the VDJdb database. Using fastp trimming at Q25 and MiXCR clonotype assembly, TCRdb reanalyzed the public sequencing data and kept in-frame beta chains. Identical CDR3 protein sequences are pooled into one entry, listed with their most common genes and DNA. It is TCRdb's table, rather than the study itself, that gives the V and J calls and clone size. This sample has around 170,000 distinct CDR3 sequences in its table, and approximately 44% of those were observed once. The ten largest clonotypes hold roughly 3.5% of the sample.

The investigation overall reported the following: Fewer than 30 CD8+ CDR3 sequences were found in both patients and controls but appeared to be highly expressed in patients and within the immunodominant clones of the patients. No significant difference in CD8+ Simpson's diversity was found between patients and healthy controls (P=0.060).

Trimming accounts for 5 bases at V and 6 bases at J, while the number of junction bases matched to no gene is 12. Its CDR3 holds 16 amino acids, cysteine through phenylalanine. The only DNA kept is the CDR3, 48 bases in frame from the first base. CDR1 and CDR2 were assigned from the germline V gene (reference sequence) as SGHAT and FQDESV. The patients picked for sequencing were ones in whom flow cytometry had shown an expansion of CD8+CD57+ cells. Every patient had a diagnosis of severe acquired aplastic anemia based on International Study of Aplastic Anemia and Agranulocytosis and Camitta criteria. Patients had received no therapy at the time of blood sampling. In the study, sorted CD4+ and CD8+ blood T cells from patients with severe aplastic anemia and from healthy subjects underwent deep sequencing of TCR repertoires. Patients were enrolled in the USA under clinicaltrials.gov protocols 00001620, 01623167, 00001397, 00071045, 00081523 and 00961064. Ficoll-Paque density gradient centrifugation was used to isolate peripheral blood mononuclear cells. CD4+ and CD8+ T cells were sorted by FACS or magnetic beads before DNA extraction.

Details on this clonotype: Its target antigen remains unknown. Per-base qualities were not stored, and no clone one base away is much larger.

The source of this sequence is a human donor with aplastic anemia. The chain is encoded by TRBV11-1 joined to TRBJ2-3; 9 bases in between match TRBD1. The sample consisted of sorted CD4+, CD8+, or CD8+CD57+ T cells (not recorded which) from PBMCs. Here the CDR3 is given as CASSPTGTGRADTQYF. The nucleotides are TGTGCCAGCAGCCCAACCGGGACAGGGCGGGCGGATACGCAGTATTTT.